The rows below give T cell receptor beta chains drawn from one sample of a study of shared clonotypes between healthy human individuals. Measured with immunoSEQ multiplex PCR; TCRdb has only the in-frame clones, and not every one. The sample lists hundreds of thousands of clones, approximately 96% occurring once. Source material: naive CD8+ T cells sorted from blood. These receptors came from a woman aged 30 to 39 in good health. The CDR3 runs from the conserved cysteine through the conserved F or W. The order of the fields is V gene, J gene, clone size, D gene, CDR3 protein, CDR3 DNA. A D gene is named only where the DNA matches it firmly. Not all rows give a size; the values are once, few, many and, for expanded clones, a class.

TRBV21-1	TRBJ2-5	-	-	CASSSTSGSSRETQYF	TGTGCCAGCAGCAGCACGTCAGGCAGTTCGCGAGAGACCCAGTACTTC
TRBV30	TRBJ2-7	-	-	CACELPGKIYEQYF	TGTGCCTGCGAGCTTCCAGGGAAGATCTACGAGCAGTACTTC
TRBV19	TRBJ2-2	-	TRBD2	CASTRLAGASGELFF	TGTGCCAGTACCAGACTAGCGGGAGCCTCCGGGGAGCTGTTTTTT
TRBV7-2	TRBJ2-2	-	-	CASSYAGPYAGELFF	TGTGCCAGCAGCTACGCGGGACCGTATGCCGGGGAGCTGTTTTTT
TRBV9	TRBJ2-5	-	-	CASSVEGRVWGETQYF	TGTGCCAGCAGCGTAGAGGGTCGGGTCTGGGGAGAGACCCAGTACTTC
TRBV28	TRBJ2-7	-	-	CASNDSGAYEQYF	TGTGCCAGCAACGACTCCGGAGCCTACGAGCAGTACTTC
TRBV10-2	TRBJ2-1	-	-	CASTRSQRPHLLDEQFF	TGCGCCAGCACCCGTAGTCAGCGGCCACACCTCCTGGATGAGCAGTTCTTC
TRBV11-2	TRBJ2-7	-	TRBD1	CASSFDRGNYEQYF	TGTGCCAGCAGCTTCGACAGGGGCAACTACGAGCAGTACTTC
TRBV4-1	TRBJ2-1	-	TRBD1	CASSQRATGDGSYNEQFF	TGCGCCAGCAGCCAGCGAGCGACAGGGGACGGGTCCTACAATGAGCAGTTCTTC
TRBV28	TRBJ1-1	-	TRBD1	CASGWDRVWTEAFF	TGTGCCAGCGGGTGGGACAGGGTTTGGACTGAAGCTTTCTTT
TRBV28	TRBJ2-7	-	-	CASSLVGLYEQYF	TGTGCCAGCAGTTTGGTTGGGCTTTACGAGCAGTACTTC
TRBV6-5	TRBJ2-7	-	-	CASRLSGEYEQYF	TGTGCCAGCAGGTTGTCGGGGGAGTACGAGCAGTACTTC
TRBV5-1	TRBJ2-2	-	-	CASSLSSRAGELFF	TGCGCCAGCAGCTTGTCATCGCGGGCCGGGGAGCTGTTTTTT
TRBV5-1	TRBJ2-7	-	-	CASSSDTASYEQYF	TGCGCCAGCAGCTCTGACACTGCCTCCTACGAGCAGTACTTC
TRBV4-1	TRBJ1-1	-	-	CASSGNGGPKTFMNTEAFF	TGCGCCAGCAGCGGTAACGGGGGGCCCAAGACCTTTATGAACACTGAAGCTTTCTTT
TRBV5-1	TRBJ2-7	few	-	CASSSIPGQGGGYEQYF	TGCGCCAGCAGCTCTATCCCGGGCCAGGGGGGAGGCTACGAGCAGTACTTC
TRBV7-3	TRBJ2-2	-	-	CASSLIATGELFF	TGTGCCAGCAGCTTAATCGCCACCGGGGAGCTGTTTTTT
TRBV28	TRBJ2-5	-	TRBD2	CASSLPPGLAGQETQYF	TGTGCCAGCAGTTTACCACCGGGACTAGCGGGTCAAGAGACCCAGTACTTC
TRBV29-1	TRBJ2-2	-	TRBD1	CSVLGQGNTGELFF	TGCAGCGTCTTAGGACAGGGGAACACCGGGGAGCTGTTTTTT
TRBV13	TRBJ2-7	-	-	CASSLGGAGAYEQYF	TGTGCCAGCAGCTTAGGGGGGGCTGGCGCCTACGAGCAGTACTTC
TRBV19	TRBJ2-7	-	TRBD2	CASSIPAGGTYEQYF	TGTGCCAGTAGTATCCCCGCGGGAGGGACCTACGAGCAGTACTTC
TRBV28	TRBJ1-1	few	-	CASSFDTLNTEAFF	TGTGCCAGCAGTTTTGACACCTTGAACACTGAAGCTTTCTTT
TRBV27	TRBJ1-2	-	-	CASSLGGLNYGYTF	TGTGCCAGCAGTTTAGGGGGGCTGAACTATGGCTACACCTTC
TRBV11-2	TRBJ1-1	-	-	CASSQGGVAFF	TGTGCCAGCAGTCAAGGGGGGGTAGCTTTCTTT
TRBV11-1	TRBJ2-2	-	-	CASSPRPGAGANTGELFF	TGTGCCAGCAGCCCCCGCCCCGGGGCAGGGGCGAACACCGGGGAGCTGTTTTTT
TRBV13	TRBJ1-1	once	-	CASSLGRGWTEAFF	TGTGCCAGCAGCTTAGGACGGGGTTGGACTGAAGCTTTCTTT
TRBV10-1	TRBJ2-1	-	-	CASSERGEIPYNEQFF	TGCGCCAGCAGTGAGAGGGGGGAAATACCCTACAATGAGCAGTTCTTC
TRBV10-2	TRBJ2-7	-	-	CASWDNRYEQYF	TGCGCCAGCTGGGATAACCGCTACGAGCAGTACTTC
TRBV7-2	TRBJ1-5	-	TRBD1	CASSLDRGSNQPQHF	TGTGCCAGCAGCCTTGACAGGGGAAGCAATCAGCCCCAGCATTTT
TRBV10-3	TRBJ2-3	-	-	CAISPDSTDTQYF	TGTGCCATCAGTCCTGACAGCACAGATACGCAGTATTTT
TRBV5-1	TRBJ2-1	once	-	CASSLDRYNEQFF	TGCGCCAGCAGCTTGGACAGGTACAATGAGCAGTTCTTC
TRBV2	TRBJ2-1	once	-	CASSEDLVSSYNEQFF	TGTGCCAGCAGTGAAGACCTGGTGAGCTCCTACAATGAGCAGTTCTTC
TRBV5-6	TRBJ1-1	-	-	CASSFIYMNTEAFF	TGTGCCAGCAGCTTCATTTACATGAACACTGAAGCTTTCTTT
TRBV19	TRBJ2-7	once	-	CASSKGRGSSYEQYF	TGTGCCAGTAGTAAAGGACGGGGAAGCTCCTACGAGCAGTACTTC
TRBV11-2	TRBJ2-1	-	-	CASSLTSAGSYNEQFF	TGTGCCAGCAGCTTAACATCCGCAGGGAGTTACAATGAGCAGTTCTTC
TRBV11-2	TRBJ2-7	-	-	CASSQDRFPTYEQYF	TGTGCCAGCAGCCAAGACCGGTTCCCTACCTACGAGCAGTACTTC
TRBV19	TRBJ2-7	-	-	CASSIYHAYEQYF	TGTGCCAGTAGTATTTATCATGCCTACGAGCAGTACTTC
TRBV5-1	TRBJ2-1	-	TRBD2	CASSLVSSPGSGREINEQFF	TGCGCCAGCAGCTTGGTTAGCAGTCCCGGTAGCGGGAGGGAGATCAATGAGCAGTTCTTC
TRBV5-1	TRBJ2-7	-	-	CASRPGLSSYEQYF	TGCGCCAGCAGGCCCGGGCTCAGCTCCTACGAGCAGTACTTC
TRBV28	TRBJ2-7	-	TRBD2	CASSFPREGILEQYF	TGTGCCAGCAGTTTTCCCCGGGAGGGCATTCTCGAGCAGTACTTC
TRBV9	TRBJ2-1	once	TRBD2	CASSTGLAGSNEQFF	TGTGCCAGCAGCACTGGACTAGCGGGATCCAATGAGCAGTTCTTC
TRBV27	TRBJ2-1	-	-	CASSLRGRTPNEQFF	TGTGCCAGCAGTCTTCGGGGTCGGACACCCAATGAGCAGTTCTTC
TRBV28	TRBJ2-7	-	-	CASSLKLRGPYEQYF	TGTGCCAGCAGTTTGAAGCTCCGGGGGCCCTACGAGCAGTACTTC
TRBV27	TRBJ1-1	-	-	CASSTGNTEAFF	TGTGCCAGCAGCACAGGGAACACTGAAGCTTTCTTT
TRBV14	TRBJ1-4	once	-	CASSSRVGGFEKLFF	TGTGCCAGCAGCTCAAGAGTGGGGGGCTTTGAAAAACTGTTTTTT
TRBV6-1	TRBJ2-7	-	TRBD2	CASNPRASGTYEQYF	TGTGCCAGCAATCCGCGGGCTAGCGGAACCTACGAGCAGTACTTC
TRBV2	TRBJ2-5	-	-	CASSDPTSGFQETQYF	TGTGCCAGCAGTGACCCGACTAGTGGTTTCCAAGAGACCCAGTACTTC
TRBV28	TRBJ2-2	-	TRBD1	CASTFAGQGSTGELFF	TGTGCCAGCACCTTTGCGGGACAGGGGTCCACCGGGGAGCTGTTTTTT
TRBV5-8	TRBJ2-1	-	TRBD2	CASSLLAGAYNEQFF	TGTGCCAGCAGCTTACTAGCGGGAGCTTACAATGAGCAGTTCTTC
TRBV19	TRBJ1-2	-	-	CASRSVYGYTF	TGTGCCAGTAGAAGTGTATATGGCTACACCTTC
TRBV28	TRBJ1-5	-	-	CASSYPSYQPQHF	TGTGCCAGCAGTTACCCCTCCTATCAGCCCCAGCATTTT
TRBV7-8	TRBJ2-7	once	-	CASSLESYEQYF	TGTGCCAGCAGCTTAGAATCCTACGAGCAGTACTTC